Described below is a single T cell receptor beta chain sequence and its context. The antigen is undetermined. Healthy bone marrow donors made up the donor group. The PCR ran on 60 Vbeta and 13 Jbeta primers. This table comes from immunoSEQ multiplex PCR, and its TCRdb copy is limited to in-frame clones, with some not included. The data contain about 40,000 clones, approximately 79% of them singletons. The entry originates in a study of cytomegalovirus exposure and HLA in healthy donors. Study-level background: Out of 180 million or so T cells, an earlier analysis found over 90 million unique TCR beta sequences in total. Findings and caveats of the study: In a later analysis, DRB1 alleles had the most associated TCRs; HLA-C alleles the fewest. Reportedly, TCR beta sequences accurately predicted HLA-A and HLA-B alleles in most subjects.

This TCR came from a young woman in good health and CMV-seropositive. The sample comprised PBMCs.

CDR3 region: CAWGARGAKNIQYF. CDR3 nucleotides: TGTGCCTGGGGGGCCCGGGGGGCCAAAAACATTCAGTACTTC. The chain couples TRBV30 to TRBJ2-4; tentative D call: TRBD2 (6 bases). CDR1 and CDR2 from the germline V gene are GTSNPN and SVGIG (reference sequence). The CDR3 totals 14 residues. V was clipped by 5 bases and J by 1 base, with 12 bases between them.